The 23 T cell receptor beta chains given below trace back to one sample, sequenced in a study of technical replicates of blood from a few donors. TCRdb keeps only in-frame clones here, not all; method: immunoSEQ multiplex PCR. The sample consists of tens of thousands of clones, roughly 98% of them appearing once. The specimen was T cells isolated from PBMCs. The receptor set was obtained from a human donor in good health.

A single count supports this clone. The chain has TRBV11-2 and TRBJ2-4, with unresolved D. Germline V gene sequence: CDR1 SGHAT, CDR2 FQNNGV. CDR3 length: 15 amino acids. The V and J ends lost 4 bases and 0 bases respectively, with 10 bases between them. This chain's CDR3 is CASSSMSGAKNIQYF. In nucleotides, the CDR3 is TGTGCCAGCAGCTCCATGTCGGGAGCCAAAAACATTCAGTACTTC.

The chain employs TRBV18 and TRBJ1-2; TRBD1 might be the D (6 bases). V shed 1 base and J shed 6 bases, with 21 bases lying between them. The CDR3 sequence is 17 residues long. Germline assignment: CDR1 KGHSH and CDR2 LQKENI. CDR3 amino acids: CASSPRPHREGVDGYTF. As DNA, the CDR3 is TGTGCCAGCTCACCACGCCCGCACAGGGAAGGGGTTGATGGCTACACCTTC.

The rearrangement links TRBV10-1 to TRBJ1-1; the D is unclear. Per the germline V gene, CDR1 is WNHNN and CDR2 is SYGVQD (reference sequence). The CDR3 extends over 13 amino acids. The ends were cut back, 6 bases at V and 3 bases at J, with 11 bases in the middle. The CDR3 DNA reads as TGCGCCAGCAGCCCGGGGTGGGACACTGAAGCTTTCTTT. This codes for CASSPGWDTEAFF.

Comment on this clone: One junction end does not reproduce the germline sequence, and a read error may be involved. The CDR3 protein is CASSPGVSSQPQHF. CDR3 DNA sequence: TGCGCCAGCAGCCCCGGGGTGAGCAGTCAGCCCCAGCATTTT. The chain carries TRBV4-1 and TRBJ1-5; D not resolved. Germline-derived CDR1 and CDR2 are MGHRA and YSYEKL. There are 14 residues in the CDR3.

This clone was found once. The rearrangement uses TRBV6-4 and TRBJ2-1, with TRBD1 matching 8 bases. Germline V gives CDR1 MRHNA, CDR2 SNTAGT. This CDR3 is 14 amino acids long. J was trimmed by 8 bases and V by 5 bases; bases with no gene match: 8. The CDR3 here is CASSLGTGGDEQFF. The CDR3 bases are TGTGCCAGCAGTTTGGGGACAGGCGGCGATGAGCAGTTCTTC.

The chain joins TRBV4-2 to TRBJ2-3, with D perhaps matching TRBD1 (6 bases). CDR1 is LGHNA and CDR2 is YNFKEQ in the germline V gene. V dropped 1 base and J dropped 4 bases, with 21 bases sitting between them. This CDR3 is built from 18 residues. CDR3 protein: CASSQALVPGAVADTQYF. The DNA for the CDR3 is TGTGCCAGCAGCCAAGCCCTAGTCCCAGGGGCTGTAGCAGATACGCAGTATTTT.

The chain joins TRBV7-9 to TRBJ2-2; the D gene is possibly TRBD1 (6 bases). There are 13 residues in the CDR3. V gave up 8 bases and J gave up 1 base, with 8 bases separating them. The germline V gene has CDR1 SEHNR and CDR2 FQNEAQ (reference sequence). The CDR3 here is CASRDKNTGELFF. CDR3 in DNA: TGTGCCAGCCGGGACAAGAACACCGGGGAGCTGTTTTTT.

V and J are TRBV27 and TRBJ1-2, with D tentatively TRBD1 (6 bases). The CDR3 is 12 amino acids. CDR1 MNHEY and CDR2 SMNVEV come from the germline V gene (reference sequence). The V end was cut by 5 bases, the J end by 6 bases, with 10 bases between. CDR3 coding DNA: TGTGCCAGCAGTGAAGGGGGTAATGGCTACACCTTC. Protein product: CASSEGGNGYTF.

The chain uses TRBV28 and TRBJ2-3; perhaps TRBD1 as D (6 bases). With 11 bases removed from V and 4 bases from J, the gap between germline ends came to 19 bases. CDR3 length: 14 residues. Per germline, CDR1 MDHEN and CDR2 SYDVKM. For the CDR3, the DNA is TGTGCCTCTAATTTAGGGGGAAGGGCAGATACGCAGTATTTT. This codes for CASNLGGRADTQYF. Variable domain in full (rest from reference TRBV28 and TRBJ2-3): DVKVTQSSRYLVKRTGEKVFLECVQDMDHENMFWYRQDPGLGLRLIYFSYDVKMKEKGDIPEGYSVSREKKERFSLILESASTNQTSMYLCASNLGGRADTQYFGPGTRLTVL.

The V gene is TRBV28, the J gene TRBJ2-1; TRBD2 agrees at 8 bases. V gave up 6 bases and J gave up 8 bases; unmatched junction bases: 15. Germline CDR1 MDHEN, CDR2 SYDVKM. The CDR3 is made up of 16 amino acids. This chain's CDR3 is CASSLIPRGLVHEQFF. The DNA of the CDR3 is TGTGCCAGCAGCCTTATCCCTCGGGGACTAGTCCATGAGCAGTTCTTC.

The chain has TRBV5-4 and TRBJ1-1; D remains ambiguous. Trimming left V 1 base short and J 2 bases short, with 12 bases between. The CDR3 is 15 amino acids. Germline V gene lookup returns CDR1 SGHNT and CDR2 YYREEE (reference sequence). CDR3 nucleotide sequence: TGTGCCAGCAGCTTGTTCGAGGGTGGCAACACTGAAGCTTTCTTT. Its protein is CASSLFEGGNTEAFF.

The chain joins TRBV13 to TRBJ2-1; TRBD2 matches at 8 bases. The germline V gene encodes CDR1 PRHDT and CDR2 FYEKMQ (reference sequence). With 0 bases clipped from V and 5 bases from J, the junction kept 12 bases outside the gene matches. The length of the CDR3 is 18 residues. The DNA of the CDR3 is TGTGCCAGCAGCTTAGGACTGGGGAGTAGCGGGGACGACAATGAGCAGTTCTTC. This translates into CASSLGLGSSGDDNEQFF.

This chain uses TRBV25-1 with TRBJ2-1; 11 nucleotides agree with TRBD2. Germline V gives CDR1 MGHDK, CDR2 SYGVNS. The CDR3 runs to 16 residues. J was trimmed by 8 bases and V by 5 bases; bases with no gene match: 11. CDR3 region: CASSSWTSGSVDEQFF. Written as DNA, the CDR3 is TGTGCCAGCAGTTCATGGACTAGCGGGTCGGTCGATGAGCAGTTCTTC.

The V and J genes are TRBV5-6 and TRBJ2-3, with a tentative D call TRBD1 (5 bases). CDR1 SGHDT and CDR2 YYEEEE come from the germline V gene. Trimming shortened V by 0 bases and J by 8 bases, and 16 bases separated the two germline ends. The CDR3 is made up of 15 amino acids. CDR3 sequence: CASSLGLGIQGTQYF. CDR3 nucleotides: TGTGCCAGCAGCTTGGGCCTAGGAATTCAGGGTACGCAGTATTTT. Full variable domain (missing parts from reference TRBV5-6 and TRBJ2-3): DAGVTQSPTHLIKTRGQQVTLRCSPKSGHDTVSWYQQALGQGPQFIFQYYEEEERQRGNFPDRFSGHQFPNYSSELNVNALLLGDSALYLCASSLGLGIQGTQYFGPGTRLTVL.

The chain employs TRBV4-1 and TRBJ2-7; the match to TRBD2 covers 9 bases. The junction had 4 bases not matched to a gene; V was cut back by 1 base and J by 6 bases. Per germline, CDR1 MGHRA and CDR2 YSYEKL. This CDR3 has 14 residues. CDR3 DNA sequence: TGCGCCAGCAGCCAAGGGCTAGCGGGACGCGAGCAGTACTTC. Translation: CASSQGLAGREQYF.

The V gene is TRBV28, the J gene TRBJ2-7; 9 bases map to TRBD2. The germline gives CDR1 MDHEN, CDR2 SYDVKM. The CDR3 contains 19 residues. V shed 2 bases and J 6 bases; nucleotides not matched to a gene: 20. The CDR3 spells CASSLAKTVLAGDWLEQYF. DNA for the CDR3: TGTGCCAGCAGTTTAGCTAAGACGGTTTTAGCGGGAGACTGGCTCGAGCAGTACTTC.

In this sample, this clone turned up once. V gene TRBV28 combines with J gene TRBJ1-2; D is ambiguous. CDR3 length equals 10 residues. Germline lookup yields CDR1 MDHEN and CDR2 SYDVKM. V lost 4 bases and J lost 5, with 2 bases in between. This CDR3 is CASSSYGYTF. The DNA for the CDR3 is TGTGCCAGCAGTTCGTATGGCTACACCTTC.

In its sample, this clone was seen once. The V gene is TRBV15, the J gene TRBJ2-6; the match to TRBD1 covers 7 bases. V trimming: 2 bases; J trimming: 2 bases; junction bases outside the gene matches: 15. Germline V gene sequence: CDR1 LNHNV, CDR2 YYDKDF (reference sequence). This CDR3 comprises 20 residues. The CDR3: CATSRLFWDSRTTGANVLTF. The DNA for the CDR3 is TGTGCCACCAGCAGACTCTTTTGGGACAGCCGGACCACTGGGGCCAACGTCCTGACTTTC.

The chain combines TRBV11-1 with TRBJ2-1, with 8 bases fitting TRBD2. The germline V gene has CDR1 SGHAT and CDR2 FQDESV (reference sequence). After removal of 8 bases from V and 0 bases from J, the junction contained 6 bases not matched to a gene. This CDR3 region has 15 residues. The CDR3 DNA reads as TGTGCCAGCCAATCACGGGGGGGCTCCTACAATGAGCAGTTCTTC. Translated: CASQSRGGSYNEQFF.

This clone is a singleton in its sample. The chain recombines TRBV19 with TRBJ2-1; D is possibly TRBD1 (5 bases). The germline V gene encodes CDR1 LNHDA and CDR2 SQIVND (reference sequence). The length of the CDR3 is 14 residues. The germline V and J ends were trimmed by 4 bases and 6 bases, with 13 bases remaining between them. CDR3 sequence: CASSTRTSLNEQFF. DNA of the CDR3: TGTGCCAGTAGTACCCGGACATCCCTCAATGAGCAGTTCTTC. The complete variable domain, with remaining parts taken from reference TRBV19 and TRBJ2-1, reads DGGITQSPKYLFRKEGQNVTLSCEQNLNHDAMYWYRQDPGQGLRLIYYSQIVNDFQKGDIAEGYSVSREKKESFPLTVTSAQKNPTAFYLCASSTRTSLNEQFFGPGTRLTVL.

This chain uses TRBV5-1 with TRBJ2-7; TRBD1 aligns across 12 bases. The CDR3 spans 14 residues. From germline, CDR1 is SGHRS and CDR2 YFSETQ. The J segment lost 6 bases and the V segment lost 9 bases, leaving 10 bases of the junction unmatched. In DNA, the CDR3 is TGCGCCACCAAAACCGGGACAGGGGGCCGCGAGCAGTACTTC. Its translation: CATKTGTGGREQYF.

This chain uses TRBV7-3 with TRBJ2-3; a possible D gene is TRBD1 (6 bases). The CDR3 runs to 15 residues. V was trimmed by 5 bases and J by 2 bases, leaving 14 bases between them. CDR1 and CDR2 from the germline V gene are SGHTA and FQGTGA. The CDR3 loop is CASSTSGHFTDTQYF. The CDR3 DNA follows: TGTGCCAGCAGCACCTCGGGACACTTCACAGATACGCAGTATTTT.

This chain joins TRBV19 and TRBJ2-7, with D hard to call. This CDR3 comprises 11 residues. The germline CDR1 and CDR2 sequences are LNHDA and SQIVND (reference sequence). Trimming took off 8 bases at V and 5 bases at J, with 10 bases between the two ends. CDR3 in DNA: TGTGCCAGTTCGGGTCCCCACGAGCAGTACTTC. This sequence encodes CASSGPHEQYF.